Following are 17 T cell receptor beta chains from one sample sequenced in a study of T cell responses to AZD1222 COVID-19 vaccine. Generated by immunoSEQ multiplex PCR, the TCRdb table keeps only in-frame clones and is missing some. The profile shows about 110,000 clones, 70% to 90% of them singletons. Sequenced material: peripheral blood, taken on day 0 of AZD1222 vaccination. The origin of the receptors is an adult in good health.

This clone appeared a single time. The chain combines TRBV2 with TRBJ2-7; TRBD1 matches 7 bases. The CDR3 extends over 15 amino acids. J gave up 3 bases and V 0 bases, and 5 bases lay outside the gene matches. Germline values: CDR1 SNHLY, CDR2 FYNNEI. The CDR3 DNA sequence: TGTGCCAGCAGTGAAGCTCTGGGACAGTTCTACGAGCAGTACTTC. Residues: CASSEALGQFYEQYF.

The rearrangement uses TRBV18 and TRBJ1-4; 8 nucleotides match TRBD1. Germline trimming cut 8 bases from V and 4 bases from J; bases unmatched to any gene: 6. Germline CDR1 is KGHSH and CDR2 is LQKENI. The CDR3 covers 14 residues. CDR3 region: CASAATGGNEKLFF. Written as DNA, the CDR3 is TGTGCCAGCGCAGCAACAGGGGGTAATGAAAAACTGTTTTTT.

The chain uses TRBV28 and TRBJ1-2; weak D call: TRBD1 (5 bases). Trimming left V 6 bases short and J 8 bases short, with 16 bases between. Germline V gives CDR1 MDHEN, CDR2 SYDVKM. CDR3 length: 13 amino acids. The CDR3 DNA sequence: TGTGCCAGCAGCCCCAGGGTTCTTGGGGGCTACACCTTC. Translation gives CASSPRVLGGYTF.

The chain joins TRBV5-6 to TRBJ2-7, with 7 bases lining up with TRBD1. The junction had 10 bases not matched to a gene; V was cut back by 4 bases and J by 3 bases. Germline V lookup: CDR1 SGHDT, CDR2 YYEEEE. This CDR3 has 15 amino acids. The CDR3 sequence: CASSPGTDRRYEQYF. In nucleotides, the CDR3 is TGTGCCAGCAGCCCTGGGACAGACCGGCGCTACGAGCAGTACTTC.

This chain uses TRBV18 with TRBJ2-1; TRBD2 might be the D (5 bases). CDR3 length: 12 residues. V was clipped by 3 bases and J by 7 bases, with 7 bases between them. CDR1 and CDR2 (germline): KGHSH, LQKENI. DNA of the CDR3: TGTGCCAGCTCACCCGGCGGGAATGAGCAGTTCTTC. Its translation is CASSPGGNEQFF.

This chain links TRBV3-1 (or the pseudogene TRBV3-2) with TRBJ2-1; D not certain. The CDR3 is 12 amino acids. Trimming took 0 bases from V and 7 from J, leaving 4 bases between them. Germline loops: CDR1 LGHDT, CDR2 YNNKEL (reference sequence). Here the CDR3 reads CASSQDKNEQFF. CDR3 in DNA: TGTGCCAGCAGCCAAGATAAGAATGAGCAGTTCTTC.

This chain uses TRBV19 with TRBJ2-3, with D possibly matching TRBD1 (6 bases). The V and J ends lost 5 bases and 5 bases respectively, with 14 bases between them. Germline V gene sequence: CDR1 LNHDA, CDR2 SQIVND (reference sequence). CDR3 length: 14 amino acids. The DNA for the CDR3 is TGTGCCAGTAGTCCCAAAGCAGGGGTAGATACGCAGTATTTT. Residues: CASSPKAGVDTQYF.

Turning to this clone: Different DNA sequences within this sample yield the same CDR3. In DNA form, the CDR3 reads TGTGCCAGCAGCCTCCGACAAGGGGGTTCACCCCTCCACTTT. Its translation: CASSLRQGGSPLHF. The J gene is TRBJ1-6, the V gene TRBV11-2, with D maybe TRBD1 (6 bases). Trimming pared 5 bases from V and 9 bases from J, leaving 14 bases between. CDR3 length: 14 residues. Per the germline V gene, CDR1 is SGHAT and CDR2 is FQNNGV.

J is TRBJ1-3 and V is TRBV28; 9 bases align to TRBD1. Trimming at V came to 1 base and at J to 4 bases, leaving 5 bases not matched to a gene. Looked up from germline, CDR1 is MDHEN and CDR2 is SYDVKM. The CDR3 is 16 residues long. CDR3 loop: CASSLYGQGLGNTIYF. The CDR3 region has the DNA TGTGCCAGCAGTTTATATGGACAGGGGCTAGGAAACACCATATATTTT.

This clone was seen just once. The chain has TRBV4-1 and TRBJ1-1, with 8 bases aligning to TRBD1. The V gene's germline CDR1 is MGHRA and CDR2 YSYEKL. CDR3 length: 16 amino acids. V gave up 2 bases and J gave up 5 bases; unmatched junction bases: 10. The CDR3 DNA reads as TGCGCCAGCAGCCAAAGGGACAGGCAAACGGGAACTGAAGCTTTCTTT. Amino acid sequence: CASSQRDRQTGTEAFF.

The CDR3 sequence: CASNEPDRGRNEQYF. Written as DNA, the CDR3 is TGTGCCAGCAACGAACCAGACAGGGGCCGGAACGAGCAGTACTTC. This chain uses TRBV7-7 with TRBJ2-7, with 8 bases matching TRBD1. Trimming cost V 7 bases and J 5 bases; bases outside gene matches: 13. The CDR3 is made up of 15 amino acids. Germline CDR1 is SSHAT and CDR2 is FNYEAQ (reference sequence).

The V call is TRBV5-1, the J call TRBJ1-3; D might be TRBD1 (5 bases). Germline CDR1 and CDR2: SGHRS and YFSETQ. The CDR3 consists of 16 residues. V lost 0 bases and J lost 0, with 10 bases in between. This CDR3 is CASSLAGAVSGNTIYF. Here the CDR3 DNA reads TGCGCCAGCAGCTTGGCCGGGGCGGTCTCTGGAAACACCATATATTTT.

The chain links TRBV19 to TRBJ1-4; 9 nucleotides match TRBD1. There are 13 residues in the CDR3. The germline V gene has CDR1 LNHDA and CDR2 SQIVND (reference sequence). V lost 6 bases, J lost 6 bases, and 2 bases stayed unmatched. CDR3 sequence reads: CASSRTGDEKLFF. The CDR3 region has the DNA TGTGCCAGTAGCAGGACAGGGGATGAAAAACTGTTTTTT.

This chain connects TRBV11-3 to TRBJ2-2; D not resolved. Germline CDR1 reads SGHNT; CDR2 reads YENEEA. The CDR3 extends over 12 amino acids. Trimming took 5 bases from V and 2 from J, leaving 3 bases between them. CDR3 bases: TGTGCCAGCAGCCAAAACACCGGGGAGCTGTTTTTT. Amino acids: CASSQNTGELFF.

The CDR3 coding sequence is TGTGCCAGCAGCTTCGGGGGACTAGCGGGAGACCCTGAGCAGTTCTTC. It codes for CASSFGGLAGDPEQFF. The genes are TRBV11-1 and TRBJ2-1; TRBD2 matches 14 bases. Germline CDR1 and CDR2: SGHAT and FQDESV (reference sequence). J gave up 9 bases and V 3 bases, and 7 bases lay outside the gene matches. The CDR3 is made up of 16 amino acids.

The genes are TRBV29-1 and TRBJ1-2; 7 bases map to TRBD1. Germline V gene lookup returns CDR1 SQVTM and CDR2 ANQGSEA. V was clipped by 3 bases and J by 4 bases; unmatched bases: 5. This CDR3 is 13 amino acids long. This chain's CDR3 is CSVDDRAPYGYTF. The CDR3 coding sequence is TGCAGCGTTGATGACAGGGCCCCCTATGGCTACACCTTC.

The chain recombines TRBV5-1 with TRBJ1-4; TRBD1 might be the D (5 bases). V lost 9 bases and J 0 bases, leaving 18 bases between the germline ends. CDR3 length: 16 amino acids. Germline V gene data show CDR1 as SGHRS and CDR2 as YFSETQ. CDR3 DNA: TGCGCCACCAAAACCGGGGCTCAACCAACTAATGAAAAACTGTTTTTT. Translated: CATKTGAQPTNEKLFF.